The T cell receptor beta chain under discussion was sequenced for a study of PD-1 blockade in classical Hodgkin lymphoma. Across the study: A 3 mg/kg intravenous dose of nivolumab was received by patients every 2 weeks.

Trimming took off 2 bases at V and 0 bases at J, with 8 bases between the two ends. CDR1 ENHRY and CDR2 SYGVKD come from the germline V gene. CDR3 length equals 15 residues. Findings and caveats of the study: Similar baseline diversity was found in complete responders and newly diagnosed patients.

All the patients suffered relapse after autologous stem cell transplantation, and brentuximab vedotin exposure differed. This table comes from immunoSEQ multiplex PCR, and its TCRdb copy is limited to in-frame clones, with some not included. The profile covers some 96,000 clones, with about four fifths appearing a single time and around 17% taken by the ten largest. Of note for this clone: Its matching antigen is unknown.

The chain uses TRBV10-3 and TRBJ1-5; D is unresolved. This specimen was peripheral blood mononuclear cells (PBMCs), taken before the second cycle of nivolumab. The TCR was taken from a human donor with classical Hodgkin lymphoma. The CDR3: CAISESDGSNQPQHF. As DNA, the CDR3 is TGTGCCATCAGTGAGAGTGACGGTAGCAATCAGCCCCAGCATTTT.